This T cell receptor beta chain was found in a study of Ad26.COV2.S vaccination and SARS-CoV-2 variants. Study overall: A participant enrolled in the COV1001 Ad26.COV2.S trial arm provided the sample. General observations from the study: Non-spike TCR breadth did not differ much between vaccine and placebo recipients. Total T cell responses were possibly underestimated by TCR breadth and depth analyses.

The repertoire was sequenced with immunoSEQ multiplex PCR; TCRdb's copy has only in-frame clones and lacks some. The profile covers some 250,000 clones, with more than 75% appearing a single time and around 10% taken by the ten largest. To note about this clone: Its antigen is unidentified.

Germline V gene data show CDR1 as SQVTM and CDR2 as ANQGSEA. With 7 bases removed from V and 8 bases from J, the gap between germline ends came to 13 bases. The CDR3 contains 11 residues. Indicated treatment: approximately 18 received Ad26.COV2.S at low or high dose, single or two shots; roughly 5 received placebo; per-sample allocation not given. Sampling occurred on day 63 after the first vaccine or placebo injection. An Ad26 vector carrying the Wuhan-strain SARS-CoV-2 spike served as the vaccine. The chain recombines TRBV29-1 with TRBJ2-3; no firm D call. The sequencing here drew on peripheral blood, taken in a trial of Ad26.COV2.S vaccine versus placebo. This clonotype originated in a person between 18 and 65 years old who received the Ad26.COV2.S COVID-19 vaccine or a placebo. The CDR3 DNA is TGCAGCGCCTCCGACTCAAGTACGCAGTATTTT. Its translation: CSASDSSTQYF.